The clone carrying this T cell receptor (beta chain) was counted many times. Its target is unknown. This CDR3 is built from 15 residues. V was clipped by 5 bases and J by 0 bases; unmatched bases: 5. The germline V gene has CDR1 DFQATT and CDR2 SNEGSKA (reference sequence). TCRdb re-called the 5' RACE reads through MiXCR, storing one row per CDR3 protein. The repertoire consists of about 140,000 distinct CDR3 sequences, with approximately 9.2% occurring once and the leading ten covering less than 7.5%. This entry belongs to a study of CD8 T cells in ankylosing spondylitis. Whole-study results and caveats: Earlier reports found some motif variants in synovial fluid and blood in reactive arthritis.

Sequencing was carried out using synovial fluid, either unsorted or a sorted T cell fraction (not recorded which). The chain employs TRBV20-1 and TRBJ2-3; 10 bases are a match to TRBD2. The origin of this receptor is a male donor with ankylosing spondylitis. CDR3 amino acids: CSAPSAGGSTDTQYF. The CDR3 DNA sequence: TGCAGTGCTCCGTCAGCGGGAGGGAGCACAGATACGCAGTATTTT.